This T cell receptor beta chain was recovered during a study of PD-1 blockade in classical Hodgkin lymphoma. This table comes from immunoSEQ multiplex PCR, and its TCRdb copy is limited to in-frame clones, with some not included. The sample lists over 50,000 clones; approximately 73% were seen once. This clone has just a few counts. The V gene's germline CDR1 is SNHLY and CDR2 FYNNEI. V lost 4 bases, J lost 4 bases, and 16 bases lay in between. The CDR3 is made up of 16 amino acids. Every single patient, without exception, relapsed after autologous stem cell transplantation, and brentuximab vedotin exposure varied.

The TCR was taken from a human donor with classical Hodgkin lymphoma. The sequenced sample was peripheral blood mononuclear cells (PBMCs), obtained before the second cycle of nivolumab. The chain recombines TRBV2 with TRBJ2-2, with D perhaps TRBD2 (7 bases). The DNA of the CDR3 is TGTGCCAGCAGTGGAAGGGGGGGCTTCGGCACCGGGGAGCTGTTTTTT. The encoded protein is CASSGRGGFGTGELFF.